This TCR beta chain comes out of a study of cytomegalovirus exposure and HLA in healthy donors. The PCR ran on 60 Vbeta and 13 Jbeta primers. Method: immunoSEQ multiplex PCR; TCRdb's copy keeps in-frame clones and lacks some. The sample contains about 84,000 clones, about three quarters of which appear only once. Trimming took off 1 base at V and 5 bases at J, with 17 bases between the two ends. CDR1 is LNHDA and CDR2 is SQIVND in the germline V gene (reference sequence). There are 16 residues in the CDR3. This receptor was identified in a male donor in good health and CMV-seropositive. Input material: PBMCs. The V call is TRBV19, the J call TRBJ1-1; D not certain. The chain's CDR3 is CASSIVRDKRRTEAFF. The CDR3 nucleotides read TGTGCCAGTAGTATAGTGCGCGACAAACGTCGGACTGAAGCTTTCTTT.